This passage covers 21 T cell receptor beta chains from one sample sequenced in a study of human T cells and chemical hapten exposure. TCRdb reprocessed the RACE reads with MiXCR, giving one entry per CDR3 protein. The data show 75,000 to 95,000 distinct CDR3 sequences, approximately 12% seen once. Time point denoted: patch test 1, 2 weeks after DPC sensitization. Treatment here: therapeutic diphenylcyclopropenone sensitization with weekly scalp DPC. Sequenced material: whole blood, taken in connection with sensitization to the hapten diphenylcyclopropenone (DPC). These receptors originate from an older woman with alopecia areata. Some clones in this sample may be carry-over from other donors' samples.

This clonotype came up a few times. The J gene is TRBJ2-3, the V gene TRBV5-4; D is perhaps TRBD1 (6 bases). Germline V gene sequence: CDR1 SGHNT, CDR2 YYREEE (reference sequence). Trimming shortened V by 4 bases and J by 0 bases, and 12 bases separated the two germline ends. CDR3 length equals 15 residues. The CDR3 DNA sequence: TGTGCCAGCAGCCCCGGGACATTTAGCACAGATACGCAGTATTTT. This codes for CASSPGTFSTDTQYF.

This clonotype was counted between two and nine times. The DNA of the CDR3 is TGTGCCAGCAGTTACTCGTCCGGGACAGCCTCCTCTGGGGCCAACGTCCTGACTTTC. This codes for CASSYSSGTASSGANVLTF. The chain has TRBV6-5 and TRBJ2-6, with 7 positions matching TRBD1. V was clipped by 0 bases and J by 0 bases; unmatched bases: 8. The CDR3 is 19 residues long. The germline V gene has CDR1 MNHEY and CDR2 SVGAGI.

This clonotype has only a few counts. The V and J genes are TRBV20-1 and TRBJ1-3; 9 nucleotides line up with TRBD1. The trim removed 4 bases at V and 0 bases at J, leaving 7 bases unmatched. Germline loops: CDR1 DFQATT, CDR2 SNEGSKA (reference sequence). CDR3 length: 16 residues. The CDR3 reads CSAIGTGTPSGNTIYF. DNA for the CDR3: TGCAGTGCTATCGGGACAGGGACCCCCTCTGGAAACACCATATATTTT.

Only a few counts were recorded for this clonotype. This chain connects TRBV7-3 to TRBJ2-4; 10 bases are a match to TRBD2. With V trimmed by 2 bases and J by 6 bases, 7 bases remained unmatched. CDR1 and CDR2 (germline): SGHTA, FQGTGA. The CDR3 length is 16 residues. The CDR3 here is CASSLSSSGGSNIQYF. The CDR3 nucleotides are TGTGCCAGCAGCTTATCCTCTAGCGGGGGCTCAAACATTCAGTACTTC.

This chain links TRBV20-1 with TRBJ2-7; D might be TRBD2 (6 bases). The CDR3 length is 13 residues. Trimming stripped 3 bases from V and 0 bases from J, with 9 bases between. Germline CDR1 DFQATT, CDR2 SNEGSKA (reference sequence). The CDR3 nucleotides are TGCAGTGCTAGGTCGGGACTCTCCTACGAGCAGTACTTC. Translation gives CSARSGLSYEQYF.

This clonotype was seen more than once but under ten times. The V call is TRBV2, the J call TRBJ2-3; 7 positions match TRBD1. Per the germline V gene, CDR1 is SNHLY and CDR2 is FYNNEI. V trimming: 8 bases; J trimming: 4 bases; junction bases outside the gene matches: 6. The CDR3 contains 13 residues. The CDR3 sequence: CASCPGGADTQYF. The CDR3 DNA follows: TGTGCCAGCTGTCCAGGGGGAGCAGATACGCAGTATTTT.

In its sample, this clonotype was seen many times. The chain carries TRBV5-1 and TRBJ1-6; D not resolved. V was cut by 3 bases and J by 10 bases, with 17 bases left in between. The CDR3 runs 15 residues. Germline V CDR1 and CDR2: SGHRS, YFSETQ. The chain's CDR3 is CASSSNRFVRSPLHF. CDR3 nucleotides: TGCGCCAGCAGCTCCAACCGGTTCGTACGGTCACCCCTCCACTTT.

This clonotype turned up a few times. The chain recombines TRBV6-1 with TRBJ1-1, with D tentatively TRBD1 (5 bases). Germline V gene lookup returns CDR1 MNHNS and CDR2 SASEGT. Trimming shortened V by 6 bases and J by 3 bases, and 14 bases separated the two germline ends. The CDR3 has 14 residues. The CDR3 loop reads CASRSGTVDTEAFF. In DNA, the CDR3 is TGTGCCAGCAGATCCGGGACGGTAGACACTGAAGCTTTCTTT.

This clonotype was detected ten times or more. The V call is TRBV6-5, the J call TRBJ2-6; D gene ambiguous. The CDR3 contains 16 residues. V was cut by 5 bases and J by 2 bases, with 13 bases left in between. Germline lookup yields CDR1 MNHEY and CDR2 SVGAGI. CDR3 protein: CASSQTGGTGANVLTF. In DNA, the CDR3 is TGTGCCAGCAGTCAGACGGGTGGCACTGGGGCCAACGTCCTGACTTTC.

This clonotype has at least ten counts. The chain employs TRBV18 and TRBJ2-5; D may match TRBD1 or TRBD2 (5 bases each). The CDR3 consists of 16 residues. Germline CDR1 KGHSH, CDR2 LQKENI. Deletions cut 3 bases from V and 7 bases from J, with 21 bases between. CDR3 protein: CASSPTRDQPRGTQYF. The CDR3 region has the DNA TGTGCCAGCTCACCCACCAGGGACCAACCGAGGGGGACCCAGTACTTC.

In DNA form, the CDR3 reads TGTGCCTGGAGTGTAGGGCCCGGGGAGCTGTTTTTT. As protein: CAWSVGPGELFF. The V call is TRBV30, the J call TRBJ2-2; unclear D gene. In germline, CDR1 is GTSNPN, CDR2 SVGIG (reference sequence). The CDR3 consists of 12 residues. V lost 0 bases, J lost 6 bases, and 5 bases lay in between. Full variable domain (outside the CDR3, taken from reference TRBV30 and TRBJ2-2): SQTIHQWPATLVQPVGSPLSLECTVEGTSNPNLYWYRQAAGRGLQLLFYSVGIGQISSEVPQNLSASRPQDRQFILSSKKLLLSDSGFYLCAWSVGPGELFFGEGSRLTVL.

This clonotype was detected many times. The chain couples TRBV18 to TRBJ2-1; TRBD1 matches at 10 bases. This CDR3 comprises 15 residues. CDR1 is KGHSH, CDR2 LQKENI, per germline. Germline trimming cut 10 bases from V and 3 bases from J; bases unmatched to any gene: 9. The CDR3 DNA sequence: TGTGCCACCGCGCGGGGGACAGGGGACTACAATGAGCAGTTCTTC. It translates to CATARGTGDYNEQFF.

The sample holds many counts of this clonotype. V gene TRBV20-1 combines with J gene TRBJ2-1; D gene unclear. The V gene's germline CDR1 is DFQATT and CDR2 SNEGSKA (reference sequence). Trimming shortened V by 0 bases and J by 0 bases, and 9 bases separated the two germline ends. The CDR3 runs 15 residues. The CDR3 here is CSARDQLSSYNEQFF. CDR3 in DNA: TGCAGTGCTAGAGATCAACTTAGCTCCTACAATGAGCAGTTCTTC.

A note on this clonotype: Being one base from a much bigger clone, this may be a read error. V is TRBV7-9 and J is TRBJ2-3; D ambiguous. Germline CDR1 and CDR2: SEHNR and FQNEAQ (reference sequence). V was cut by 3 bases and J by 5 bases, with 15 bases left in between. This CDR3 has 15 amino acids. CDR3 nucleotide sequence: TGTGCCAGCAGCTTTACTGGCGGCGTTGAAGATACGCAGTATTTT. It encodes CASSFTGGVEDTQYF.

This clonotype was detected only a few times. The DNA of the CDR3 is TGCGCCAGCAGCCCCCAAGGGACAGACTATAGCAATCAGCCCCAGCATTTT. Its translation is CASSPQGTDYSNQPQHF. The V gene is TRBV5-1, the J gene TRBJ1-5; 7 positions agree with TRBD1. The CDR3 runs 17 residues. With 4 bases clipped from V and 0 bases from J, the junction kept 10 bases outside the gene matches. Germline CDR1 is SGHRS and CDR2 is YFSETQ.

The rearrangement links TRBV5-1 to TRBJ1-6; no definite D call. Trimming stripped 4 bases from V and 8 bases from J, with 10 bases between. The CDR3 sequence is 13 residues long. From germline, CDR1 is SGHRS and CDR2 YFSETQ. The CDR3 DNA reads as TGCGCCAGCAGCAGAGGCCTAGATTCACCCCTCCACTTT. Its protein product is CASSRGLDSPLHF.

This clonotype has a count of ten or more. The rearrangement joins TRBV7-6 to TRBJ2-7, with D perhaps being TRBD1 or TRBD2 (6 bases each). Germline V gene sequence: CDR1 SGHVS, CDR2 FNYEAQ. This CDR3 region has 16 residues. V lost 4 bases and J lost 3, with 19 bases in between. This chain's CDR3 is CASSSGPGGHFYEQYF. Written as DNA, the CDR3 is TGTGCCAGCAGCTCAGGCCCCGGGGGCCACTTCTACGAGCAGTACTTC.

In its sample, this clonotype was seen once. This rearrangement joins TRBV6-2 or TRBV6-3 to TRBJ1-2; the D is unclear. The V gene's germline CDR1 is MNHEY and CDR2 SVGEGT. V lost 5 bases and J 8 bases, leaving 15 bases between the germline ends. CDR3 length: 13 amino acids. In DNA form, the CDR3 reads TGTGCCAGCAGTAACCGGGAAACCAGGGGCTACACCTTC. Encoded protein: CASSNRETRGYTF.

This clonotype came up a few times. V and J are TRBV18 and TRBJ2-3, with D perhaps matching TRBD2 (6 bases). The CDR3 totals 15 residues. V was clipped by 0 bases and J by 2 bases, with 9 bases between them. Germline CDR1 KGHSH, CDR2 LQKENI. DNA of the CDR3: TGTGCCAGCTCACCACCTAGCGGTATCACAGATACGCAGTATTTT. The encoded protein is CASSPPSGITDTQYF.

The chain couples TRBV3-1 to TRBJ2-1; 8 positions match TRBD2. V lost 1 base, J lost 6 bases, and 2 bases stayed unmatched. Germline assignment: CDR1 LGHDT and CDR2 YNNKEL (reference sequence). The CDR3 is 14 residues long. The CDR3 nucleotides are TGTGCCAGCAGCCAAGGAGCGGGGGTCAATGAGCAGTTCTTC. Protein product: CASSQGAGVNEQFF.

This clonotype was observed a handful of times. The chain couples TRBV28 to TRBJ2-7; possibly TRBD1 for D (5 bases). Germline V gene data show CDR1 as MDHEN and CDR2 as SYDVKM. This CDR3 comprises 14 residues. Trimming cost V 5 bases and J 0 bases, with 11 bases left between them. CDR3 amino acids: CASSLTGPSYEQYF. The CDR3, as DNA: TGTGCCAGCAGTCTTACAGGACCCTCCTACGAGCAGTACTTC.